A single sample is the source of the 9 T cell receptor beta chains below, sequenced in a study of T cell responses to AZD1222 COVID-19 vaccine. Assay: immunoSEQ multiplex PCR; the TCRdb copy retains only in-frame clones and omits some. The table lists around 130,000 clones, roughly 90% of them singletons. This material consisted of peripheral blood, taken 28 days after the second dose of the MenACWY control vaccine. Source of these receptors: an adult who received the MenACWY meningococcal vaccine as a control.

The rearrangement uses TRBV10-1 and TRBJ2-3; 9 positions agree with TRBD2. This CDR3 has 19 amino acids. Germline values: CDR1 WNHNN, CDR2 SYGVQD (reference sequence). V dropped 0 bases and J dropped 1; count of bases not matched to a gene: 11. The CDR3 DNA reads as TGCGCCAGCAGTGAGTCGCACGCGGGAGGGCCTTGGGGCACAGATACGCAGTATTTT. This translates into CASSESHAGGPWGTDTQYF.

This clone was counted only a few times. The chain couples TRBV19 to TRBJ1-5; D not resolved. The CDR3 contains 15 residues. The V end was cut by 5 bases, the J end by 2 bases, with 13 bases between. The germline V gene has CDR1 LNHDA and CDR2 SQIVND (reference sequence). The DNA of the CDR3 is TGTGCCAGTAGTTCCGACCGTTACGGCAATCAGCCCCAGCATTTT. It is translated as CASSSDRYGNQPQHF. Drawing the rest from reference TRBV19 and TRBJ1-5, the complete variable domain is DGGITQSPKYLFRKEGQNVTLSCEQNLNHDAMYWYRQDPGQGLRLIYYSQIVNDFQKGDIAEGYSVSREKKESFPLTVTSAQKNPTAFYLCASSSDRYGNQPQHFGDGTRLSIL.

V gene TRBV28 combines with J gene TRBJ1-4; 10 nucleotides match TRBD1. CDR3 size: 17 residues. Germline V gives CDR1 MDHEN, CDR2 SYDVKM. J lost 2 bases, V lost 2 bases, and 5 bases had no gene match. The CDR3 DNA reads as TGTGCCAGCAGTTTAGGACAGGGGGAGTACACTAATGAAAAACTGTTTTTT. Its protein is CASSLGQGEYTNEKLFF.

In DNA, the CDR3 is TGTGCCAGCAGCCAGACTAGCGGGAGTTTGACCGGGGAGCTGTTTTTT. This sequence encodes CASSQTSGSLTGELFF. The chain combines TRBV7-8 with TRBJ2-2; 12 bases align to TRBD2. Germline assignment: CDR1 SGHVS and CDR2 FQNEAQ. V was clipped by 5 bases and J by 5 bases; unmatched bases: 6. The CDR3 length is 16 residues.

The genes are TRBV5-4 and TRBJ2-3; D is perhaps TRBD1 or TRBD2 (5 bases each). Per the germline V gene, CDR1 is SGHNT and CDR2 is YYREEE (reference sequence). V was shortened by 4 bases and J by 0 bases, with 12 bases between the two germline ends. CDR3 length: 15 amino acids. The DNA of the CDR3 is TGTGCCAGCAGCACAGATGGGGGTAGCACAGATACGCAGTATTTT. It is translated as CASSTDGGSTDTQYF. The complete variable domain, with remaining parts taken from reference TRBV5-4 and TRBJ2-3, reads ETGVTQSPTHLIKTRGQQVTLRCSSQSGHNTVSWYQQALGQGPQFIFQYYREEENGRGNFPPRFSGLQFPNYSSELNVNALELDDSALYLCASSTDGGSTDTQYFGPGTRLTVL.

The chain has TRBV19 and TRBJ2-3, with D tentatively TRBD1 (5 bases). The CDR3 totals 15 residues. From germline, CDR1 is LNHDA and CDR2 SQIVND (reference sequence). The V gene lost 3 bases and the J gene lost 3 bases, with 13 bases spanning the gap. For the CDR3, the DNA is TGTGCCAGTAGTATGGGCCAGGGCCATACAGATACGCAGTATTTT. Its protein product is CASSMGQGHTDTQYF.

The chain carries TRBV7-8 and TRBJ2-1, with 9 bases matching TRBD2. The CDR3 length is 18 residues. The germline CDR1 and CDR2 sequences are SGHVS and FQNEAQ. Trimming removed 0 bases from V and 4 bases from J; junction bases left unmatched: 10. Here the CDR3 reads CASSLALAGRGPYNEQFF. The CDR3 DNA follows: TGTGCCAGCAGCTTAGCGCTAGCGGGGAGGGGGCCATACAATGAGCAGTTCTTC.

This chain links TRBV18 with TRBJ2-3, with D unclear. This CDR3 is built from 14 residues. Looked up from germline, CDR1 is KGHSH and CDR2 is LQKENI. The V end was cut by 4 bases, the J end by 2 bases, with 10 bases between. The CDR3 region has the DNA TGTGCCAGCTCACGAAACGCAGTCACAGATACGCAGTATTTT. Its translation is CASSRNAVTDTQYF. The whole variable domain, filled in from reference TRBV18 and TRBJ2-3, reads NAGVMQNPRHLVRRRGQEARLRCSPMKGHSHVYWYRQLPEEGLKFMVYLQKENIIDESGMPKERFSAEFPKEGPSILRIQQVVRGDSAAYFCASSRNAVTDTQYFGPGTRLTVL.

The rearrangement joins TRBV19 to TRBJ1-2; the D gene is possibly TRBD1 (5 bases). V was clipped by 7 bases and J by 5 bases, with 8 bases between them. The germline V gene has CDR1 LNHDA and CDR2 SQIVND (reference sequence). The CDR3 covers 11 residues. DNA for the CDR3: TGTGCCAGTACAGGGCCTTATGGCTACACCTTC. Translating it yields CASTGPYGYTF.